This T cell receptor beta chain was profiled in a study of shared T cell receptors in the human thymus. Sequenced by immunoSEQ multiplex PCR; TCRdb stores in-frame clones only, minus some. The table lists more than 550,000 clones, approximately 89% of them singletons. The ends lost 1 base at V and 5 bases at J; junction bases unmatched: 8. The germline V gene encodes CDR1 SGHNT and CDR2 YYREEE (reference sequence). The CDR3 has 17 amino acids. These same records also appear under a second study, on human thymus T cells.

The V gene is TRBV5-4, the J gene TRBJ1-4, with 10 bases matching TRBD1. This TCR came from a boy younger than two with a congenital heart defect. Sequenced input: thymocytes. CDR3 nucleotide sequence: TGTGCCAGCAGCTTGTCGTCACCGGGACAGGGGAATGAAAAACTGTTTTTT. Translation: CASSLSSPGQGNEKLFF.